This entry is about one T cell receptor (beta chain). The clone's antigen remains unknown. Nothing much larger sits one base from this clone, and base qualities are not available. The sample belongs to a study of blood T cell repertoires in COVID-19 (dated by TCRdb to 2018 to 2021). The study in broad terms: Samples covering the acute and convalescent phases of COVID-19 were provided by collaborators in the United States, Italy and Spain. The prospective study material was composed of cDNA or gDNA derived from T cells, B-cell-depleted T cells, or PBMCs. Deeply sampled blood TCRbeta repertoires from subjects exposed to, actively infected with, or recovered from COVID-19 were included in the dataset. The repertoires were released in a freely available public database meant as a resource for research on the immune response to SARS-CoV-2. Samples were obtained from the ongoing ImmuneRACE study (first 160 participants) and from 1,200 or so subjects provided by 6 global collaborators. Nearly every sample came with metadata listing a de-identified subject ID, COVID-19 status, age in years and sex. Where available, HLA class I and class II types were taken from metadata supplied by the sample provider and were not determined by assay-based typing.

TCRbeta CDR3 regions were amplified from genomic DNA using the immunoSEQ Assay, a bias-controlled multiplex PCR. The paper's processing steps were these. Nucleated cell counts per sample were estimated from amplification of reference gene primers within the assay. Sequence reads were collapsed and filtered to measure the absolute abundance of every unique TCRbeta CDR3 rearrangement. For each sample, productive Simpson clonality was calculated as the square root of Simpson's diversity index across productive rearrangements. The source is immuneACCESS, and TCRdb retained only in-frame sequences with V and J called. Part of the clones is not carried over; for the studies checked, unresolved V genes explain less than half of this, and the remainder is unexplained. D and trimming were read from the DNA, whereas the V and J calls and clone size are those reported in that table. This sample lists 310,000 or so clones; roughly nine tenths were detected once. Roughly 2.3% of the sample goes to the ten largest clones.

At one collaborating source in Seattle, patients were enrolled during active infection and were followed longitudinally through the course of disease. Collaborating institutions collected whole blood in K2EDTA tubes following their own protocols. For TCRbeta analysis, collaborators shipped samples in one of three forms: frozen whole blood, isolated PBMCs, or DNA extracted from either of those sample types. Here is what the overall study found, with its caveats: How much clinical and demographic metadata was included differed by source and by participant, and the metadata was provided uncurated.

For CDR1 and CDR2, the germline V gene (reference sequence) lists LNHDA and SQIVND. The germline V and J ends show losses of 8 bases and 0 bases respectively, and no gene match explains 3 bases of the junction. The CDR3 runs 14 residues from the cysteine to the phenylalanine. The read is trimmed to its CDR3 DNA, 42 bases read in frame from base 1. Sequenced sample: peripheral blood. The V gene is TRBV19 and the J gene is TRBJ2-1; 8 junctional bases match TRBD2. This receptor was obtained from a woman aged 30 to 39 with COVID-19, enrolled during active disease. The sequenced DNA: TGTGCCAGTTATGCGGGAGGCTCCTACAATGAGCAGTTCTTC. It translates as CASYAGGSYNEQFF.